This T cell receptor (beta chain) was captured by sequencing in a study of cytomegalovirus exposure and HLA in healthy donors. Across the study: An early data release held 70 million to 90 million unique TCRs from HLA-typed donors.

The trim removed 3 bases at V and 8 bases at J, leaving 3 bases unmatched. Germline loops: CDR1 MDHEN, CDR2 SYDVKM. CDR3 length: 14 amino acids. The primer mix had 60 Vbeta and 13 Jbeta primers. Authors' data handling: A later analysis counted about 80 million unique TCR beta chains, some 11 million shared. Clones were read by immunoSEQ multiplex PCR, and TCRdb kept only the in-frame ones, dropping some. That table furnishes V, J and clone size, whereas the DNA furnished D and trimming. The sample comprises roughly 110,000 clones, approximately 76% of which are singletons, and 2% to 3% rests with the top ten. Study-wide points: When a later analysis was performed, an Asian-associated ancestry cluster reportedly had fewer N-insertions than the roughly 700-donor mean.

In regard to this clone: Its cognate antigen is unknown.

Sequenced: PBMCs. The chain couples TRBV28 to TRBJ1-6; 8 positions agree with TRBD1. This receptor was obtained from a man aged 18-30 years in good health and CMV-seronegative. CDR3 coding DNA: TGTGCCAGCAGTTTGGGACAGGTGGATTCACCCCTCCACTTT. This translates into CASSLGQVDSPLHF. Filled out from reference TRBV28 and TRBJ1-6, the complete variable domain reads DVKVTQSSRYLVKRTGEKVFLECVQDMDHENMFWYRQDPGLGLRLIYFSYDVKMKEKGDIPEGYSVSREKKERFSLILESASTNQTSMYLCASSLGQVDSPLHFGNGTRLTVT.